One sample yielded the 21 T cell receptor beta chains listed below, sequenced in a study of blood T cells in healthy people across ages. Primed by a sample-barcoded 5' primer and a J-beta primer mix, a second PCR proceeded for 7 to 11 cycles. One entry per CDR3 protein results from TCRdb running MiXCR on the 5' RACE reads. The sample has 1.4 million or so distinct CDR3 sequences, 35% to 45% seen once. What was sequenced was blood. All receptors derive from a woman younger than 35 in good health.

This clonotype was seen a few times. This chain connects TRBV20-1 to TRBJ2-3; D not resolved. With 1 base removed from V and 1 base from J, the gap between germline ends came to 12 bases. Germline V gene lookup returns CDR1 DFQATT and CDR2 SNEGSKA (reference sequence). The CDR3 covers 15 residues. The CDR3 protein is CSARVAVFGTDTQYF. The CDR3 DNA sequence: TGCAGTGCTAGAGTAGCCGTTTTTGGCACAGATACGCAGTATTTT.

This chain uses TRBV7-2 with TRBJ2-1; D not certain. V was cut by 1 base and J by 6 bases, with 13 bases left in between. This CDR3 is 15 amino acids long. The germline V gene encodes CDR1 SGHTA and CDR2 FQGNSA. The CDR3 is CASSLVGSGGNEQFF. CDR3 in DNA: TGTGCCAGCAGCTTAGTGGGGTCAGGTGGCAATGAGCAGTTCTTC.

Turning to this clonotype: At one end the junction does not follow the germline gene, possibly because of a read error. The chain recombines TRBV29-1 with TRBJ2-7; D may be TRBD1 (6 bases). The CDR3 totals 16 residues. The V gene's germline CDR1 is SQVTM and CDR2 ANQGSEA. The chain's CDR3 is CAARGTGRDLVYEQYF. CDR3 DNA: TGTGCCGCGAGGGGAACAGGGAGAGATCTCGTCTACGAGCAGTACTTC.

In regard to this clonotype: One end of the junction varies from germline; a read error may be responsible. The V call is TRBV13, the J call TRBJ1-2; D gene unclear. The germline V gene has CDR1 PRHDT and CDR2 FYEKMQ (reference sequence). The CDR3 is 13 residues long. In nucleotides, the CDR3 is TGTGCCAGCAGCGTAGGGAAGCGGGGAGGCTACACCTTC. Protein: CASSVGKRGGYTF.

The chain recombines TRBV12-5 with TRBJ2-3, with 12 positions matching TRBD2. After removal of 5 bases from V and 0 bases from J, the junction contained 9 bases not matched to a gene. Germline values: CDR1 LGHNT, CDR2 FRNRAP. The CDR3 is 18 amino acids. CDR3 bases: TGTGCTAGTGGTCCCGGACTAGCGGGGTCCCTAAGCACAGATACGCAGTATTTT. Translated: CASGPGLAGSLSTDTQYF.

This clonotype was counted only a few times. The V and J genes are TRBV6-5 and TRBJ1-1; D uncertain. CDR3 size: 14 residues. The V and J ends lost 0 bases and 7 bases respectively, with 12 bases between them. Germline V gene sequence: CDR1 MNHEY, CDR2 SVGAGI. The CDR3 sequence: CASSYSNMESEAFF. CDR3 bases: TGTGCCAGCAGTTACTCGAATATGGAGAGTGAAGCTTTCTTT.

The chain links TRBV7-2 to TRBJ1-6; D is possibly TRBD1 (6 bases). Germline V gene data show CDR1 as SGHTA and CDR2 as FQGNSA. The CDR3 sequence is 15 residues long. The V end was cut by 4 bases, the J end by 5 bases, with 12 bases between. The CDR3 DNA is TGTGCCAGCAGCTGGAGGGGACAAGATAATTCACCCCTCCACTTT. Its translation: CASSWRGQDNSPLHF.

The chain recombines TRBV7-2 with TRBJ2-3, with D perhaps TRBD2 (5 bases). Between the trimmed V and J ends, which lost 5 bases and 5 bases, there was a span of 11 bases. The germline CDR1 and CDR2 sequences are SGHTA and FQGNSA. This CDR3 spans 13 amino acids. CDR3 DNA: TGTGCCAGCAGCCAACAGAGGGTAGATACGCAGTATTTT. It encodes CASSQQRVDTQYF. The full variable domain, its missing parts supplied by reference TRBV7-2 and TRBJ2-3, is GAGVSQSPSNKVTEKGKDVELRCDPISGHTALYWYRQSLGQGLEFLIYFQGNSAPDKSGLPSDRFSAERTGGSVSTLTIQRTQQEDSAVYLCASSQQRVDTQYFGPGTRLTVL.

This clonotype was detected only a few times. V gene TRBV5-1 combines with J gene TRBJ2-1; 13 bases align to TRBD2. Per germline, CDR1 SGHRS and CDR2 YFSETQ. J was trimmed by 10 bases and V by 4 bases; bases with no gene match: 5. The CDR3 spans 14 residues. The DNA of the CDR3 is TGCGCCAGCAGCCAAGGGACTAGCGGGGAAGAGCAGTTCTTC. It codes for CASSQGTSGEEQFF.

The chain has TRBV27 and TRBJ1-2; the D is unclear. Looked up from germline, CDR1 is MNHEY and CDR2 is SMNVEV (reference sequence). The CDR3 covers 15 residues. V lost 0 bases and J lost 8, with 16 bases in between. The CDR3 DNA is TGTGCCAGCAGTTTATCCCCACGGCAGAGCTTCGGCTACACCTTC. This codes for CASSLSPRQSFGYTF.

CDR3: CASSFTASTNEKLFF. In DNA form, the CDR3 reads TGTGCCAGCAGCTTCACCGCATCAACTAATGAAAAACTGTTTTTT. The chain couples TRBV7-9 to TRBJ1-4, with D unclear. This CDR3 is 15 amino acids long. Trimming stripped 3 bases from V and 0 bases from J, with 8 bases between. Germline CDR1 reads SEHNR; CDR2 reads FQNEAQ (reference sequence).

This chain uses TRBV6-6 with TRBJ2-1; no clear D. The V end was cut by 6 bases, the J end by 5 bases, with 11 bases between. CDR1 is MNHNY, CDR2 SVGAGI, per germline (reference sequence). The CDR3 has 13 residues. The chain's CDR3 is CASSPVANNEQFF. The CDR3 DNA sequence: TGTGCCAGCAGCCCTGTTGCGAACAATGAGCAGTTCTTC.

DNA of the CDR3: TGCGCCAGCAGCTCCCACGACACAAGCTACGAGCAGTACTTC. This codes for CASSSHDTSYEQYF. The chain joins TRBV5-1 to TRBJ2-7; D gene ambiguous. From germline, CDR1 is SGHRS and CDR2 YFSETQ. V was shortened by 3 bases and J by 3 bases, with 13 bases between the two germline ends. The CDR3 runs 14 residues.

This chain joins TRBV9 and TRBJ2-1, with D maybe TRBD1 (6 bases). The CDR3 is made up of 15 amino acids. The germline V gene encodes CDR1 SGDLS and CDR2 YYNGEE. V lost 4 bases, J lost 6 bases, and 17 bases lay in between. The chain's CDR3 is CASSFGRGTGNEQFF. The CDR3 bases are TGTGCCAGCAGCTTCGGCAGGGGCACGGGCAATGAGCAGTTCTTC.

The count of this clonotype is one. The CDR3 sequence: CAAGLAGNNEQFF. DNA for the CDR3: TGTGCCGCGGGACTAGCGGGGAACAATGAGCAGTTCTTC. This chain connects TRBV6-5 to TRBJ2-1; 13 positions agree with TRBD2. J lost 5 bases, V lost 11 bases, and 3 bases had no gene match. Germline V gene sequence: CDR1 MNHEY, CDR2 SVGAGI. The CDR3 loop spans 13 amino acids.

Comments on this clonotype: This could be a read error, since a much larger clone is one nucleotide away. V and J are TRBV20-1 and TRBJ2-1; D gene uncertain. Germline V gene data show CDR1 as DFQATT and CDR2 as SNEGSKA (reference sequence). CDR3 length equals 14 residues. V lost 6 bases to trimming and J lost 4 bases, with 16 bases between them. The CDR3 loop is CSAVDMGSYNEQFF. In DNA, the CDR3 is TGCAGTGCCGTAGACATGGGGTCTTACAATGAGCAGTTCTTC.

The gene calls are TRBV7-9 and TRBJ2-3, with 12 bases identical to TRBD2. The CDR3 has 15 amino acids. After removal of 4 bases from V and 5 bases from J, the junction contained 4 bases not matched to a gene. From germline, CDR1 is SEHNR and CDR2 FQNEAQ (reference sequence). CDR3 bases: TGTGCCAGCAGCTCGACTAGCGGGAGAGTAGATACGCAGTATTTT. Translation gives CASSSTSGRVDTQYF.

V usage is TRBV6-5 and J usage is TRBJ1-5, with D unresolved. The V end was cut by 6 bases, the J end by 2 bases, with 8 bases between. The CDR3 sequence is 13 residues long. In germline, CDR1 is MNHEY, CDR2 SVGAGI. This CDR3 reads CASRPFRNQPQHF. For the CDR3, the DNA is TGTGCCAGCAGGCCATTTCGCAATCAGCCCCAGCATTTT.

The gene calls are TRBV6-2 or TRBV6-3 and TRBJ1-5, with 7 bases identical to TRBD1. This CDR3 contains 15 residues. In germline, CDR1 is MNHEY, CDR2 SVGEGT. V was clipped by 6 bases and J by 1 base; unmatched bases: 6. CDR3 region: CASSSRGPSNQPQHF. CDR3 coding DNA: TGTGCCAGCAGCTCGAGGGGGCCGAGCAATCAGCCCCAGCATTTT.

This chain connects TRBV12-3 or TRBV12-4 to TRBJ2-4, with 10 positions matching TRBD2. The V and J ends lost 3 bases and 3 bases, in that order; junction bases with no gene match: 2. The CDR3 is 15 amino acids. The CDR3 DNA reads TGTGCCAGCAGTTTTAGCGGGAGGTTCAAAAACATTCAGTACTTC. Translation: CASSFSGRFKNIQYF.

The V call is TRBV6-2 or TRBV6-3, the J call TRBJ2-5; D may match TRBD1 or TRBD2 (8 bases each). This CDR3 is 18 amino acids long. CDR1 is MNHEY and CDR2 is SVGEGT in the germline V gene. V dropped 2 bases and J dropped 4 bases, with 23 bases sitting between them. CDR3 protein: CASSYLFDRGLVIETQYF. The CDR3 DNA is TGTGCCAGCAGTTACCTTTTCGACAGGGGACTAGTCATAGAGACCCAGTACTTC.